The 27 T cell receptor beta chains below come from one sample, sequenced in a study of blood T cell repertoires in COVID-19. Method: immunoSEQ multiplex PCR; TCRdb's copy keeps in-frame clones and lacks some. The table shows roughly 330,000 clones, with roughly 82% occurring only once. Sequenced input: peripheral blood. The receptors come from a woman in her forties or fifties with acute or convalescent COVID-19.

V and J are TRBV6-4 and TRBJ2-5, with D perhaps matching TRBD1 (6 bases). Germline V CDR1 and CDR2: MRHNA, SNTAGT. The CDR3 covers 16 residues. The V end lost 2 bases, the J end lost 6 bases, and 19 bases lay between the germline ends. In DNA form, the CDR3 reads TGTGCCAGCAGTGACCTGGGGGCAGGGCATAAGCAGACCCAGTACTTC. Encoded protein: CASSDLGAGHKQTQYF.

The gene calls are TRBV11-2 and TRBJ2-7, with D unresolved. The CDR3 runs 15 residues. Trimming removed 1 base at V and 3 bases at J, with 13 bases between. Germline CDR1 is SGHAT and CDR2 is FQNNGV. CDR3 residues: CASSLVVGFYYEQYF. CDR3 DNA: TGTGCCAGCAGCTTAGTAGTGGGCTTTTACTACGAGCAGTACTTC.

CDR3 coding DNA: TGTGCCAGCAGCCCCCCAGTCAGGACAGGGGTCTCCTACGAGCAGTACTTC. Translating gives CASSPPVRTGVSYEQYF. V and J are TRBV21-1 and TRBJ2-7; the table names TRBD1, a call not compared with the DNA. TRBV21-1 is deemed a pseudogene. The CDR3 loop spans 17 amino acids.

The V and J genes are TRBV19 and TRBJ2-5, with D unclear. V was cut by 2 bases and J by 3 bases, with 4 bases left in between. This CDR3 region has 12 residues. The germline V gene encodes CDR1 LNHDA and CDR2 SQIVND (reference sequence). The CDR3 DNA follows: TGTGCCAGTAGTATAACAGAAGAGACCCAGTACTTC. The encoded protein is CASSITEETQYF.

CDR3 in amino acids: CASSLDRGHSYEQYF. Here the CDR3 DNA reads TGTGCCAGCAGCCTTGACAGGGGCCACTCCTACGAGCAGTACTTC. This chain connects TRBV7-2 to TRBJ2-7, with TRBD1 identical over 8 bases. The CDR3 loop spans 15 amino acids. Germline V lookup: CDR1 SGHTA, CDR2 FQGNSA. V trimming: 5 bases; J trimming: 0 bases; junction bases outside the gene matches: 6.

The V gene is TRBV6-5, the J gene TRBJ2-1, with a tentative D call TRBD2 (6 bases). The length of the CDR3 is 14 residues. V lost 2 bases to trimming and J lost 7 bases, with 12 bases between them. CDR1 and CDR2 (germline): MNHEY, SVGAGI. CDR3 in DNA: TGTGCCAGCAGTTACGGCGGGACTCTGAATGAGCAGTTCTTC. Protein: CASSYGGTLNEQFF.

The CDR3 protein is CASSQVGVTSGSSYNEQFF. The CDR3 DNA reads as TGCGCCAGCAGCCAAGTTGGCGTGACTAGCGGGAGCTCCTACAATGAGCAGTTCTTC. The chain has TRBV4-1 and TRBJ2-1; 12 bases match TRBD2. Looked up from germline, CDR1 is MGHRA and CDR2 is YSYEKL. Losses at the gene ends were 1 base for V and 0 bases for J; bases not matched to a gene: 7. This CDR3 has 19 residues.

This clone was found once. The rearrangement uses TRBV3-1 (or the pseudogene TRBV3-2) and TRBJ2-5; 10 bases map to TRBD2. The CDR3 consists of 16 residues. J was trimmed by 5 bases and V by 1 base; bases with no gene match: 7. The germline CDR1 and CDR2 sequences are LGHDT and YNNKEL (reference sequence). In DNA form, the CDR3 reads TGTGCCAGCAGCCAAGGAGCGGGAGGGCCCTGGGAGACCCAGTACTTC. Its translation is CASSQGAGGPWETQYF.

The rearrangement links TRBV18 to TRBJ1-2, with 8 bases matching TRBD1. Trimming removed 2 bases from V and 8 bases from J; junction bases left unmatched: 13. The CDR3 runs 16 residues. CDR1 is KGHSH and CDR2 is LQKENI in the germline V gene. DNA of the CDR3: TGTGCCAGCTCACCATACACTAAGCAGGGGGCGAGGGGCTACACCTTC. Translation: CASSPYTKQGARGYTF.

The chain combines TRBV5-5 with TRBJ2-2; possible D gene TRBD1, 7 bases. Trimming shortened V by 3 bases and J by 3 bases, and 12 bases separated the two germline ends. Germline-derived CDR1 and CDR2 are SGHKS and YYEKEE (reference sequence). The CDR3 consists of 15 residues. This chain's CDR3 is CASSWLRGDTGELFF. CDR3 sequence (DNA): TGTGCCAGCAGCTGGCTCAGGGGGGACACCGGGGAGCTGTTTTTT.

The chain combines TRBV27 with TRBJ1-4, with D possibly being TRBD1 (6 bases). From germline, CDR1 is MNHEY and CDR2 SMNVEV (reference sequence). V was cut by 6 bases and J by 8 bases, with 25 bases left in between. This CDR3 contains 17 residues. CDR3 protein: CASSLTHYRAVGEKLFF. As DNA, the CDR3 is TGTGCCAGCAGCCTAACCCACTACAGGGCTGTTGGAGAAAAACTGTTTTTT.

The chain carries TRBV3-1 (or the pseudogene TRBV3-2) and TRBJ2-3; TRBD2 is a possible D gene (5 bases). The CDR3 is 15 residues long. V shed 3 bases and J shed 6 bases, with 16 bases lying between them. Germline CDR1 reads LGHDT; CDR2 reads YNNKEL (reference sequence). The CDR3 sequence: CASSQERAWADTQYF. In nucleotides, the CDR3 is TGTGCCAGCAGCCAGGAGAGGGCCTGGGCGGATACGCAGTATTTT.

This clone was observed a few times. The CDR3 loop reads CSVPGLAGSYEQYF. CDR3 nucleotide sequence: TGCAGCGTGCCCGGACTAGCGGGGTCCTACGAGCAGTACTTC. The chain combines TRBV29-1 with TRBJ2-7; 12 bases are a match to TRBD2. The CDR3 has 14 amino acids. Germline V gene lookup returns CDR1 SQVTM and CDR2 ANQGSEA. The V segment lost 6 bases and the J segment 1 base; nucleotides outside the gene matches: 4.

The chain employs TRBV6-5 and TRBJ2-5; TRBD2 matches 10 bases. CDR3 length: 13 amino acids. CDR1 and CDR2 from the germline V gene are MNHEY and SVGAGI. The trim removed 6 bases at V and 4 bases at J, leaving 2 bases unmatched. CDR3 sequence: CASSRTSGETQYF. CDR3 bases: TGTGCCAGCAGCAGGACTAGCGGAGAGACCCAGTACTTC.

This chain joins TRBV2 and TRBJ1-3, with a possible D match to TRBD1 (5 bases). The CDR3 sequence is 16 residues long. Germline V gene sequence: CDR1 SNHLY, CDR2 FYNNEI. V was shortened by 6 bases and J by 0 bases, with 15 bases between the two germline ends. CDR3 residues: CASRRTRFRSGNTIYF. As DNA, the CDR3 is TGTGCCAGCAGGAGGACAAGATTCCGCTCTGGAAACACCATATATTTT.

The V gene is TRBV25-1, the J gene TRBJ2-2, with TRBD1 identical over 7 bases. V was pared by 8 bases and J by 5 bases, with 8 bases of the junction left unmatched. The CDR3 spans 14 residues. The germline V gene encodes CDR1 MGHDK and CDR2 SYGVNS. DNA of the CDR3: TGTGCCAGCCAGGGACAGTCGGTAACCGGGGAGCTGTTTTTT. Protein sequence: CASQGQSVTGELFF. Using reference TRBV25-1 and TRBJ2-2 for the parts outside the CDR3, the full variable domain is EADIYQTPRYLVIGTGKKITLECSQTMGHDKMYWYQQDPGMELHLIHYSYGVNSTEKGDLSSESTVSRIRTEHFPLTLESARPSHTSQYLCASQGQSVTGELFFGEGSRLTVL.

This chain uses TRBV7-8 with TRBJ1-5; TRBD1 matches at 9 bases. Germline lookup yields CDR1 SGHVS and CDR2 FQNEAQ. J was trimmed by 6 bases and V by 4 bases; bases with no gene match: 10. The CDR3 is 16 amino acids. CDR3 coding DNA: TGTGCCAGCAGCTCAACCGGGACAGGGAAGCGTCAGCCCCAGCATTTT. Protein sequence: CASSSTGTGKRQPQHF.

This clone has just one count. The gene calls are TRBV13 and TRBJ2-3, with 7 bases lining up with TRBD2. Germline values: CDR1 PRHDT, CDR2 FYEKMQ (reference sequence). This CDR3 region has 13 residues. After removal of 10 bases from V and 6 bases from J, the junction contained 10 bases not matched to a gene. Here the CDR3 reads CAIAGDARDTQYF. The CDR3 DNA reads TGTGCCATAGCGGGTGATGCCCGGGATACGCAGTATTTT.

This clone was seen a single time. The chain recombines TRBV23-1 with TRBJ2-3; 9 nucleotides agree with TRBD2. TRBV23-1 is marked as an open reading frame, function uncertain. Losses at the gene ends were 7 bases for V and 0 bases for J; bases not matched to a gene: 14. CDR3 length: 18 residues. The CDR3 DNA follows: TGCGCCAGCACCCTAGGTTTAGCGGGAGTTCAGAGCACAGATACGCAGTATTTT. The encoded protein is CASTLGLAGVQSTDTQYF.

This chain joins TRBV7-3 and TRBJ1-1, with D maybe TRBD1 (6 bases). Per germline, CDR1 SGHTA and CDR2 FQGTGA. The V end was cut by 4 bases, the J end by 5 bases, with 11 bases between. CDR3 length: 13 amino acids. CDR3 bases: TGTGCCAGCAGCTCCAGGGGAGGGACTGAAGCTTTCTTT. Translated: CASSSRGGTEAFF.

V and J are TRBV11-2 and TRBJ2-3; a weak D match, TRBD1 (5 bases). V lost 1 base to trimming and J lost 0 bases, with 14 bases between them. In germline, CDR1 is SGHAT, CDR2 FQNNGV. There are 17 residues in the CDR3. CDR3 DNA: TGTGCCAGCAGCTTAGGGGTTGTGGGGCGTAGCACAGATACGCAGTATTTT. Its protein product is CASSLGVVGRSTDTQYF.

The chain joins TRBV9 to TRBJ1-5, with 9 positions matching TRBD1. The CDR3 totals 14 residues. The germline CDR1 and CDR2 sequences are SGDLS and YYNGEE. Losses at the gene ends were 2 bases for V and 5 bases for J; bases not matched to a gene: 2. For the CDR3, the DNA is TGTGCCAGCAGCGTTTGGGACAGGGATCAGCCCCAGCATTTT. Amino acids: CASSVWDRDQPQHF.

The rearrangement links TRBV10-3 to TRBJ1-1; perhaps TRBD1 as D (5 bases). This CDR3 contains 13 residues. Per germline, CDR1 ENHRY and CDR2 SYGVKD. Trimming took 6 bases from V and 5 from J, leaving 13 bases between them. The CDR3 region is CAIRGGASTEAFF. Here the CDR3 DNA reads TGTGCCATCAGGGGAGGGGCATCTACTGAAGCTTTCTTT.

The chain carries TRBV6-2 or TRBV6-3 and TRBJ2-5; TRBD1 might be the D (5 bases). The CDR3 extends over 14 amino acids. V lost 0 bases and J 4 bases, leaving 9 bases between the germline ends. CDR1 MNHEY and CDR2 SVGEGT come from the germline V gene. The CDR3 nucleotides read TGTGCCAGCAGTTACTCGTCAGGGTCAGAGACCCAGTACTTC. Translated, it gives CASSYSSGSETQYF.

This clone was picked up a small number of times. V and J are TRBV4-1 and TRBJ1-2; 12 nucleotides align to TRBD1. Trimming at V came to 1 base and at J to 4 bases, leaving 7 bases not matched to a gene. The CDR3 sequence is 17 residues long. In germline, CDR1 is MGHRA, CDR2 YSYEKL. CDR3 in amino acids: CASSQGPGTGGFYGYTF. The CDR3 DNA follows: TGCGCCAGCAGCCAAGGCCCCGGGACAGGGGGCTTCTATGGCTACACCTTC.

This chain connects TRBV6-2 or TRBV6-3 to TRBJ1-4; 7 bases agree with TRBD1. Per germline, CDR1 MNHEY and CDR2 SVGEGT. The V and J ends lost 5 bases and 0 bases, in that order; junction bases with no gene match: 6. This CDR3 comprises 16 residues. The CDR3 loop is CASSTGQDPTNEKLFF. CDR3 sequence (DNA): TGTGCCAGCAGTACCGGACAGGACCCAACTAATGAAAAACTGTTTTTT.

As for this clone: This CDR3 is also generated by other DNA sequences in the sample. J is TRBJ1-3 and V is TRBV5-1, with TRBD1 as a possible D gene (5 bases). The CDR3 runs 14 residues. The V gene lost 0 bases and the J gene lost 4 bases, with 8 bases spanning the gap. CDR1 and CDR2 (germline): SGHRS, YFSETQ. The CDR3 DNA reads TGCGCCAGCAGCTTGGATCCAGGGGGAAACACCATATATTTT. The encoded protein is CASSLDPGGNTIYF. Variable domain in full (rest from reference TRBV5-1 and TRBJ1-3): KAGVTQTPRYLIKTRGQQVTLSCSPISGHRSVSWYQQTPGQGLQFLFEYFSETQRNKGNFPGRFSGRQFSNSRSEMNVSTLELGDSALYLCASSLDPGGNTIYFGEGSWLTVV.